The 27 T cell receptor beta chains below come from one sample, sequenced in a study of OX40 agonist ivuxolimab in advanced cancers. The data were produced by immunoSEQ multiplex PCR, yet TCRdb's version contains in-frame clones alone and is incomplete. This table has approximately 68,000 clones, roughly 88% appearing once. This specimen was CD4+ or CD8+ T cells sorted from blood, taken in a trial of the OX40 agonist ivuxolimab. These receptors all come from an adult with an advanced solid tumor such as melanoma, head and neck, liver or kidney cancer.

This chain's CDR3 is CAIPGTPRSGANVLTF. CDR3 DNA: TGTGCCATCCCGGGGACGCCCCGCTCTGGGGCCAACGTCCTGACTTTC. The chain has TRBV10-3 and TRBJ2-6; D tentatively fits TRBD1 or TRBD2 (5 bases each). The V gene's germline CDR1 is ENHRY and CDR2 SYGVKD. The CDR3 contains 16 residues. The V end lost 8 bases, the J end lost 0 bases, and 14 bases lay between the germline ends.

The chain uses TRBV9 and TRBJ2-1; 10 bases line up with TRBD2. This CDR3 has 15 residues. Germline CDR1 SGDLS, CDR2 YYNGEE. J gave up 7 bases and V 2 bases, and 6 bases lay outside the gene matches. CDR3 coding DNA: TGTGCCAGCAGCGTCCGAGCGGGGGGGCCGAATGAGCAGTTCTTC. Protein product: CASSVRAGGPNEQFF. The complete variable domain, with remaining parts taken from reference TRBV9 and TRBJ2-1, reads DSGVTQTPKHLITATGQRVTLRCSPRSGDLSVYWYQQSLDQGLQFLIQYYNGEERAKGNILERFSAQQFPDLHSELNLSSLELGDSALYFCASSVRAGGPNEQFFGPGTRLTVL.

This sequence joins TRBV18 and TRBJ2-5; TRBD2 is a possible D gene (5 bases). Trimming took 3 bases from V and 1 from J, leaving 15 bases between them. Germline V gives CDR1 KGHSH, CDR2 LQKENI. This CDR3 comprises 16 residues. The CDR3: CASSPLSEALQETQYF. The CDR3 DNA follows: TGTGCCAGCTCACCGCTCTCGGAGGCGCTCCAAGAGACCCAGTACTTC.

The chain recombines TRBV7-2 with TRBJ1-2; the D gene is possibly TRBD1 (5 bases). Germline CDR1 is SGHTA and CDR2 is FQGNSA. CDR3 length: 14 residues. Trimming left V 4 bases short and J 3 bases short, with 12 bases between. The CDR3 DNA reads TGTGCCAGCAGCTGGGCGGGAGGGGACTATGGCTACACCTTC. Translated, it gives CASSWAGGDYGYTF.

The V gene is TRBV6-1, the J gene TRBJ2-7, with a weak D call TRBD2 (6 bases). With 6 bases removed from V and 3 bases from J, the gap between germline ends came to 12 bases. Germline values: CDR1 MNHNS, CDR2 SASEGT. This CDR3 comprises 13 residues. CDR3 protein: CASSRLGSYEQYF. CDR3 sequence (DNA): TGTGCCAGCAGCCGACTAGGGAGCTACGAGCAGTACTTC.

The rearrangement uses TRBV5-1 and TRBJ2-7; D not resolved. Trimming shortened V by 6 bases and J by 1 base, and 11 bases separated the two germline ends. Per germline, CDR1 SGHRS and CDR2 YFSETQ. CDR3 size: 13 residues. The CDR3: CASKSPPSYEQYF. The CDR3 nucleotides read TGCGCCAGCAAAAGTCCTCCATCCTACGAGCAGTACTTC.

V usage is TRBV5-4 and J usage is TRBJ2-1, with 10 bases identical to TRBD2. With 1 base clipped from V and 5 bases from J, the junction kept 3 bases outside the gene matches. Germline lookup yields CDR1 SGHNT and CDR2 YYREEE (reference sequence). The CDR3 runs to 15 residues. CDR3 residues: CASSLFTSGNNEQFF. The CDR3 nucleotides are TGTGCCAGCAGCTTGTTTACTAGCGGGAACAATGAGCAGTTCTTC. Full variable domain (outside the CDR3, taken from reference TRBV5-4 and TRBJ2-1): ETGVTQSPTHLIKTRGQQVTLRCSSQSGHNTVSWYQQALGQGPQFIFQYYREEENGRGNFPPRFSGLQFPNYSSELNVNALELDDSALYLCASSLFTSGNNEQFFGPGTRLTVL.

This clone turned up a few times. The chain is built from TRBV7-3 and TRBJ2-1; TRBD1 matches 8 bases. In germline, CDR1 is SGHTA, CDR2 FQGTGA. Unmatched junction bases numbered 14, after V lost 3 bases and J lost 7 bases. CDR3 length equals 17 residues. The CDR3 sequence: CASSFAPTQGAGNEQFF. CDR3 in DNA: TGTGCCAGCAGCTTCGCCCCAACGCAGGGGGCAGGGAATGAGCAGTTCTTC.

The V gene is TRBV7-2, the J gene TRBJ2-3; 8 bases align to TRBD1. The V gene end was trimmed by 1 base and the J gene end by 6 bases; junction bases not matched to a gene: 3. Germline V lookup: CDR1 SGHTA, CDR2 FQGNSA. The CDR3 is made up of 14 amino acids. The CDR3 nucleotides read TGTGCCAGCAGCTTAGGGGACAGGATCGATACGCAGTATTTT. Translating it yields CASSLGDRIDTQYF.

The CDR3, as DNA: TGTGCCAGCAGCTTAGCTTCTTGGACAGGGCAAGAGACCCAGTACTTC. It yields the protein CASSLASWTGQETQYF. The chain recombines TRBV7-9 with TRBJ2-5; the match to TRBD1 covers 8 bases. Germline lookup yields CDR1 SEHNR and CDR2 FQNEAQ (reference sequence). The CDR3 contains 16 residues. The J segment lost 2 bases and the V segment lost 0 bases, leaving 5 bases of the junction unmatched.

The chain is built from TRBV28 and TRBJ2-3; TRBD2 matches at 7 bases. This CDR3 is 15 amino acids long. The V segment lost 3 bases and the J segment 6 bases; nucleotides outside the gene matches: 9. Germline lookup yields CDR1 MDHEN and CDR2 SYDVKM. Written as DNA, the CDR3 is TGTGCCAGCAGTTTGAGCCAGGGAGGGTTTGATACGCAGTATTTT. Its protein is CASSLSQGGFDTQYF.

This clone has just one count. Germline and junction disagree at one end, which may indicate a read error. This sequence joins TRBV7-7 and TRBJ2-3, with a weak D call TRBD1 (7 bases). Germline V CDR1 and CDR2: SSHAT, FNYEAQ (reference sequence). The CDR3 spans 16 residues. CDR3 coding DNA: TGTGCTAGCAGCTTCTCACCGGGAGACAGGGTGGCGACGCAGTATTTT. Protein product: CASSFSPGDRVATQYF. Looking up the rest from reference TRBV7-7 and TRBJ2-3 gives the full variable domain: GAGVSQSPRYKVTKRGQDVTLRCDPISSHATLYWYQQALGQGPEFLTYFNYEAQPDKSGLPSDRFSAERPEGSISTLTIQRTEQRDSAMYRCASSFSPGDRVATQYFGPGTRLTVL.

The chain links TRBV7-2 to TRBJ2-3; 10 bases match TRBD1. CDR1 is SGHTA and CDR2 is FQGNSA in the germline V gene. Germline trimming cut 2 bases from V and 3 bases from J; bases unmatched to any gene: 14. This CDR3 has 19 amino acids. The DNA for the CDR3 is TGTGCCAGCAGCTTAAGGTTGACGCGCCCGGGACAGGGGACAGATACGCAGTATTTT. It encodes CASSLRLTRPGQGTDTQYF.

The rearrangement joins TRBV7-9 to TRBJ1-1; 8 bases line up with TRBD1. The CDR3 totals 13 residues. With 5 bases clipped from V and 8 bases from J, the junction kept 7 bases outside the gene matches. Germline V gene data show CDR1 as SEHNR and CDR2 as FQNEAQ (reference sequence). Here the CDR3 reads CASSADRGTEAFF. As DNA, the CDR3 is TGTGCCAGCAGCGCTGACAGGGGAACAGAAGCTTTCTTT.

The chain employs TRBV9 and TRBJ2-3; D is unresolved. Trimming removed 0 bases at V and 4 bases at J, with 9 bases between. In germline, CDR1 is SGDLS, CDR2 YYNGEE. The CDR3 has 14 residues. CDR3 DNA sequence: TGTGCCAGCAGCGTAGACTCCCGCCCAGATACGCAGTATTTT. Its protein is CASSVDSRPDTQYF.

The genes are TRBV6-1 and TRBJ1-1; D perhaps matches TRBD1 (5 bases). Germline-derived CDR1 and CDR2 are MNHNS and SASEGT. V lost 8 bases and J 1 base, leaving 11 bases between the germline ends. The CDR3 extends over 13 amino acids. For the CDR3, the DNA is TGTGCCAGCTCCTGGCAGGGGAACACTGAAGCTTTCTTT. It specifies CASSWQGNTEAFF.

The chain recombines TRBV30 with TRBJ2-3; D may correspond to TRBD1 or TRBD2 (6 bases each). Germline values: CDR1 GTSNPN, CDR2 SVGIG (reference sequence). The V end was cut by 2 bases, the J end by 6 bases, with 12 bases between. This CDR3 contains 13 residues. CDR3 DNA: TGTGCCTGGAGTACTAAAGGGGGGGATACGCAGTATTTT. Protein product: CAWSTKGGDTQYF.

The rearrangement joins TRBV20-1 to TRBJ2-3; TRBD1 or TRBD2 may be the D gene (5 bases each). The CDR3 has 11 amino acids. V shed 5 bases and J shed 6 bases, with 9 bases lying between them. The V gene's germline CDR1 is DFQATT and CDR2 SNEGSKA (reference sequence). CDR3 protein: CSAQWGDTQYF. The CDR3 nucleotides are TGCAGTGCTCAGTGGGGGGATACGCAGTATTTT.

The chain couples TRBV19 to TRBJ1-3; D unclear. The length of the CDR3 is 16 residues. The germline V gene encodes CDR1 LNHDA and CDR2 SQIVND (reference sequence). The V end lost 3 bases, the J end lost 1 base, and 13 bases lay between the germline ends. CDR3 sequence reads: CASSISGGESGNTIYF. The CDR3 nucleotides read TGTGCCAGTAGTATCTCAGGCGGGGAGTCTGGAAACACCATATATTTT. Drawing the rest from reference TRBV19 and TRBJ1-3, the complete variable domain is DGGITQSPKYLFRKEGQNVTLSCEQNLNHDAMYWYRQDPGQGLRLIYYSQIVNDFQKGDIAEGYSVSREKKESFPLTVTSAQKNPTAFYLCASSISGGESGNTIYFGEGSWLTVV.

The V call is TRBV28, the J call TRBJ2-1, with D possibly being TRBD1 (6 bases). CDR1 and CDR2 (germline): MDHEN, SYDVKM. This CDR3 has 17 residues. V gave up 7 bases and J gave up 8 bases, with 27 bases separating them. CDR3 sequence (DNA): TGTGCCAGCAAGGTAACAAAAATCGGACAGTTTAGGGATGAGCAGTTCTTC. Translation: CASKVTKIGQFRDEQFF.

The rearrangement uses TRBV10-3 and TRBJ1-6; 9 bases map to TRBD1. The length of the CDR3 is 17 residues. The trim removed 0 bases at V and 11 bases at J, leaving 11 bases unmatched. Germline lookup yields CDR1 ENHRY and CDR2 SYGVKD. CDR3 protein: CAISESIPGQGGTPLHF. The CDR3 DNA is TGTGCCATCAGTGAGTCGATCCCGGGACAGGGTGGTACACCCCTCCACTTT.

This clone occurred a few times. The rearrangement uses TRBV19 and TRBJ1-2; no firm D call. The ends were cut back, 3 bases at V and 5 bases at J, with 13 bases in the middle. The CDR3 runs to 14 residues. CDR1 and CDR2 from the germline V gene are LNHDA and SQIVND (reference sequence). In DNA form, the CDR3 reads TGTGCCAGTAGTATCTCTGGGGAGCGGTATGGCTACACCTTC. The encoded protein is CASSISGERYGYTF.

This clone was counted once. This chain connects TRBV7-9 to TRBJ1-1, with D tentatively TRBD1 (6 bases). The ends were cut back, 2 bases at V and 4 bases at J, with 14 bases in the middle. CDR3 length: 15 residues. Germline values: CDR1 SEHNR, CDR2 FQNEAQ (reference sequence). CDR3 sequence reads: CASSLSPTRGTEAFF. Written as DNA, the CDR3 is TGTGCCAGCAGCTTATCACCCACCAGGGGCACTGAAGCTTTCTTT.

J is TRBJ1-5 and V is TRBV2, with a possible D match to TRBD1 (6 bases). Germline V gene sequence: CDR1 SNHLY, CDR2 FYNNEI. The CDR3 is 14 amino acids. Trimming shortened V by 8 bases and J by 3 bases, and 14 bases separated the two germline ends. The CDR3 DNA reads as TGTGCCAGCGGGTTAAGGACAGACAATCAGCCCCAGCATTTT. This gives the protein CASGLRTDNQPQHF. The full variable domain, completed using reference TRBV2 and TRBJ1-5, is EPEVTQTPSHQVTQMGQEVILRCVPISNHLYFYWYRQILGQKVEFLVSFYNNEISEKSEIFDDQFSVERPDGSNFTLKIRSTKLEDSAMYFCASGLRTDNQPQHFGDGTRLSIL.

This clone was recorded once. This chain uses TRBV2 with TRBJ1-4, with a tentative D call TRBD1 (6 bases). Germline loops: CDR1 SNHLY, CDR2 FYNNEI. V was trimmed by 5 bases and J by 5 bases, leaving 12 bases between them. The CDR3 consists of 14 residues. The CDR3 DNA is TGTGCCAGCAGTTTTGACAGGCAAAATGAAAAACTGTTTTTT. Translated, it gives CASSFDRQNEKLFF.

CDR3: CASSCRTGRFGNQPQHF. DNA for the CDR3: TGTGCCAGCAGCTGCAGGACAGGGCGGTTCGGCAATCAGCCCCAGCATTTT. The gene calls are TRBV7-3 and TRBJ1-5; 8 bases are a match to TRBD1. Germline CDR1 SGHTA, CDR2 FQGTGA. The CDR3 is 17 residues long. The V gene end was trimmed by 4 bases and the J gene end by 2 bases; junction bases not matched to a gene: 10.

This chain joins TRBV2 and TRBJ2-5; TRBD2 aligns across 11 bases. This CDR3 region has 16 residues. The V gene's germline CDR1 is SNHLY and CDR2 FYNNEI. V shed 6 bases, J shed 1 base, and the junction held 7 bases outside the gene matches. CDR3 DNA: TGTGCCAGCAGGGCCGGCCTAGCGGGGGGCCAAGAGACCCAGTACTTC. It encodes CASRAGLAGGQETQYF.